This TCR beta chain was captured in a study of T cell repertoires in cytomegalovirus infection. Using its own MiXCR run on the reads, TCRdb lists one record per CDR3 protein. Of nearly 650,000 distinct CDR3 sequences listed, 20% to 30% are singletons. With V trimmed by 8 bases and J by 1 base, 10 bases remained unmatched. CDR1 and CDR2 (germline): LNHDA, SQIVND (reference sequence). CDR3 length: 15 residues. The chain carries TRBV19 and TRBJ1-1; TRBD1 aligns across 7 bases. The sequence came from a human donor in good health (CMV status not recorded). Some clones in this sample may be carry-over from other donors' samples. The sequenced material came from CD8+ T cells from PBMCs. The CDR3 region is CASGSPGQPNTEAFF. In nucleotides, the CDR3 is TGTGCCAGTGGTAGTCCGGGACAGCCGAACACTGAAGCTTTCTTT. Filled out from reference TRBV19 and TRBJ1-1, the complete variable domain reads DGGITQSPKYLFRKEGQNVTLSCEQNLNHDAMYWYRQDPGQGLRLIYYSQIVNDFQKGDIAEGYSVSREKKESFPLTVTSAQKNPTAFYLCASGSPGQPNTEAFFGQGTRLTVV.